The clone carrying this T cell receptor beta chain was found many times. TCRdb reprocessed the 5' RACE reads via MiXCR and lists one record per CDR3 protein. The sample holds around 63,000 distinct CDR3 sequences, 15% to 20% seen once. The sample originates from a study of T cells of healthy individuals. The CDR3 runs 16 residues. V gave up 7 bases and J gave up 0 bases; unmatched junction bases: 9. Germline V gene data show CDR1 as DFQATT and CDR2 as SNEGSKA (reference sequence). This chain uses TRBV20-1 with TRBJ2-4, with 10 bases fitting TRBD2. The TCR was taken from a human donor in good health. The chain's CDR3 is CSVLAGDPEAKNIQYF. Written as DNA, the CDR3 is TGCAGTGTGCTAGCGGGGGACCCCGAAGCCAAAAACATTCAGTACTTC.